These T cell receptor beta chains were read from a single sample in a study of cytomegalovirus exposure and HLA in healthy donors. TCRdb keeps only in-frame clones here, not all; method: immunoSEQ multiplex PCR. This sample has 200,000 to 250,000 clones, with 70% to 85% found just once. The specimen was PBMCs. These receptors came from a woman aged 60-70 years in good health and CMV-seropositive. Both conserved end residues are part of each CDR3. Each record gives: J gene, CDR3 length, clone size, V gene, D gene, CDR3 protein, CDR3 DNA. D genes are given only for firm matches. Only part of the rows carry a size: once, few, many, or a class if the clone is expanded.

j_call: TRBJ2-5; cdr3_length: 16; clone_size: NA; v_call: TRBV11-2; d_call: NA; cdr3_aa: CASSPRPGGLQETQYF; cdr3_nt: TGTGCCAGCAGCCCCCGACCCGGAGGGCTGCAAGAGACCCAGTACTTC
j_call: TRBJ2-3; cdr3_length: 17; clone_size: NA; v_call: TRBV5-4; d_call: TRBD1; cdr3_aa: CASSPPRGTGGEDTQYF; cdr3_nt: TGTGCCAGCAGCCCCCCTCGAGGGACAGGGGGGGAAGATACGCAGTATTTT
j_call: TRBJ2-4; cdr3_length: 15; clone_size: few; v_call: TRBV5-6; d_call: TRBD1; cdr3_aa: CASSSAGTAARGQYF; cdr3_nt: TGTGCCAGCAGTTCCGCCGGGACAGCAGCGAGGGGTCAGTACTTC
j_call: TRBJ1-4; cdr3_length: 14; clone_size: NA; v_call: TRBV5-1; d_call: TRBD1; cdr3_aa: CASKRDSFNEKLFF; cdr3_nt: TGCGCCAGCAAAAGGGACAGTTTTAATGAAAAACTGTTTTTT
j_call: TRBJ2-5; cdr3_length: 14; clone_size: NA; v_call: TRBV18; d_call: NA; cdr3_aa: CASSPPGVRETQYF; cdr3_nt: TGTGCCAGCTCACCACCCGGGGTACGGGAGACCCAGTACTTC
j_call: TRBJ2-1; cdr3_length: 15; clone_size: once; v_call: TRBV30; d_call: TRBD2; cdr3_aa: CAWSVGGSIKNEQFF; cdr3_nt: TGTGCCTGGAGTGTAGGCGGGAGCATAAAGAATGAGCAGTTCTTC
j_call: TRBJ1-1; cdr3_length: 15; clone_size: NA; v_call: TRBV2; d_call: NA; cdr3_aa: CASSGGRRLNTEAFF; cdr3_nt: TGTGCCAGCAGTGGGGGCAGAAGGCTAAACACTGAAGCTTTCTTT
j_call: TRBJ2-2; cdr3_length: 14; clone_size: few; v_call: TRBV5-1; d_call: TRBD2; cdr3_aa: CASGGLADTGELFF; cdr3_nt: TGCGCCAGCGGGGGACTAGCGGACACCGGGGAGCTGTTTTTT
j_call: TRBJ1-4; cdr3_length: 16; clone_size: NA; v_call: TRBV27; d_call: NA; cdr3_aa: CASSLSLGIANEKLFF; cdr3_nt: TGTGCCAGCAGTTTATCCCTCGGGATAGCTAATGAAAAACTGTTTTTT
j_call: TRBJ1-6; cdr3_length: 15; clone_size: NA; v_call: TRBV4-3; d_call: NA; cdr3_aa: CASSQDTGTNSPLHF; cdr3_nt: TGCGCCAGCAGCCAAGATACAGGGACTAATTCACCCCTCCACTTT
j_call: TRBJ1-4; cdr3_length: 15; clone_size: NA; v_call: TRBV5-1; d_call: NA; cdr3_aa: CASSPTLGGGEKLFF; cdr3_nt: TGCGCCAGCAGTCCGACATTGGGAGGTGGTGAAAAACTGTTTTTT
j_call: TRBJ2-6; cdr3_length: 16; clone_size: NA; v_call: TRBV7-8; d_call: NA; cdr3_aa: CASRMTGNSGANVLTF; cdr3_nt: TGTGCCAGCAGGATGACAGGAAACTCTGGGGCCAACGTCCTGACTTTC
j_call: TRBJ2-5; cdr3_length: 16; clone_size: few; v_call: TRBV27; d_call: TRBD2; cdr3_aa: CASSEVAGGFRETQYF; cdr3_nt: TGTGCCAGCAGTGAGGTAGCGGGAGGTTTTAGGGAGACCCAGTACTTC
j_call: TRBJ2-7; cdr3_length: 17; clone_size: once; v_call: TRBV10-3; d_call: TRBD2; cdr3_aa: CAIGAGTSGSGVYEQYF; cdr3_nt: TGTGCCATCGGAGCCGGGACTAGCGGCAGTGGTGTCTACGAGCAGTACTTC
j_call: TRBJ2-7; cdr3_length: 13; clone_size: NA; v_call: TRBV6-5; d_call: TRBD2; cdr3_aa: CASRPGTTGEQYF; cdr3_nt: TGTGCCAGCAGGCCCGGGACTACGGGCGAGCAGTACTTC
j_call: TRBJ2-2; cdr3_length: 16; clone_size: NA; v_call: TRBV4-1; d_call: TRBD2; cdr3_aa: CASSTLAGGPGGELFF; cdr3_nt: TGCGCCAGCAGTACTTTAGCGGGGGGGCCGGGAGGGGAGCTGTTTTTT
j_call: TRBJ1-1; cdr3_length: 16; clone_size: NA; v_call: TRBV19; d_call: NA; cdr3_aa: CATRRLSQEGNTEAFF; cdr3_nt: TGTGCCACGCGCCGGCTCAGCCAGGAGGGGAACACTGAAGCTTTCTTT
j_call: TRBJ1-1; cdr3_length: 14; clone_size: NA; v_call: TRBV12-5; d_call: NA; cdr3_aa: CASGDRVGNTEAFF; cdr3_nt: TGTGCTAGTGGTGATCGGGTGGGGAACACTGAAGCTTTCTTT
j_call: TRBJ2-1; cdr3_length: 16; clone_size: NA; v_call: TRBV19; d_call: NA; cdr3_aa: CASSTRTGITYNEQFF; cdr3_nt: TGTGCCAGTAGTACAAGGACGGGGATAACCTACAATGAGCAGTTCTTC
j_call: TRBJ2-1; cdr3_length: 13; clone_size: NA; v_call: TRBV2; d_call: TRBD1; cdr3_aa: CASSGTGIGEQFF; cdr3_nt: TGTGCCAGCAGTGGGACAGGGATTGGTGAGCAGTTCTTC
j_call: TRBJ1-1; cdr3_length: 13; clone_size: NA; v_call: TRBV18; d_call: NA; cdr3_aa: CASSPGRVTEAFF; cdr3_nt: TGTGCCAGCTCTCCAGGGAGGGTCACTGAAGCTTTCTTT
j_call: TRBJ1-2; cdr3_length: 13; clone_size: NA; v_call: TRBV6-4; d_call: NA; cdr3_aa: CASRDTGSYGYTF; cdr3_nt: TGTGCCAGCAGAGACACGGGTAGCTATGGCTACACCTTC
j_call: TRBJ1-2; cdr3_length: 17; clone_size: NA; v_call: TRBV28; d_call: TRBD1; cdr3_aa: CASSPTGGVIRNYGYTF; cdr3_nt: TGTGCCAGCAGCCCGACAGGGGGCGTGATTAGAAACTATGGCTACACCTTC
j_call: TRBJ1-1; cdr3_length: 17; clone_size: NA; v_call: TRBV19; d_call: NA; cdr3_aa: CASSIPPFGADPTEAFF; cdr3_nt: TGTGCCAGTAGTATCCCCCCCTTTGGGGCTGATCCCACTGAAGCTTTCTTT
j_call: TRBJ2-3; cdr3_length: 17; clone_size: few; v_call: TRBV10-3; d_call: TRBD2; cdr3_aa: CAISAGETSGRADTQYF; cdr3_nt: TGTGCCATCAGTGCGGGCGAGACTAGCGGGAGGGCAGATACGCAGTATTTT
j_call: TRBJ2-5; cdr3_length: 15; clone_size: NA; v_call: TRBV5-4; d_call: TRBD2; cdr3_aa: CASSLVAGGQETQYF; cdr3_nt: TGTGCCAGCAGCTTGGTAGCGGGGGGGCAAGAGACCCAGTACTTC
j_call: TRBJ1-6; cdr3_length: 20; clone_size: NA; v_call: TRBV4-2; d_call: NA; cdr3_aa: CASSQDAKGGRESGNSPLHF; cdr3_nt: TGTGCCAGCAGCCAAGATGCGAAGGGAGGTAGGGAAAGCGGTAATTCACCCCTCCACTTT
j_call: TRBJ1-5; cdr3_length: 13; clone_size: NA; v_call: TRBV2; d_call: NA; cdr3_aa: CASSSEGDQPQHF; cdr3_nt: TGTGCCAGCAGTTCGGAAGGGGATCAGCCCCAGCATTTT
j_call: TRBJ2-7; cdr3_length: 14; clone_size: few; v_call: TRBV11-3; d_call: TRBD2; cdr3_aa: CASSLRPSGAEQYF; cdr3_nt: TGTGCCAGCAGCTTAAGACCTAGCGGAGCAGAGCAGTACTTC
j_call: TRBJ2-1; cdr3_length: 16; clone_size: NA; v_call: TRBV4-2; d_call: NA; cdr3_aa: CASSQDPGVLLNEQFF; cdr3_nt: TGTGCCAGCAGCCAAGATCCGGGAGTCCTCCTGAATGAGCAGTTCTTC
j_call: TRBJ2-1; cdr3_length: 13; clone_size: NA; v_call: TRBV5-1; d_call: NA; cdr3_aa: CASRAGTYNEQFF; cdr3_nt: TGCGCCAGCAGGGCGGGAACCTACAATGAGCAGTTCTTC
j_call: TRBJ1-2; cdr3_length: 13; clone_size: NA; v_call: TRBV6-1; d_call: NA; cdr3_aa: CAAALDTNYGYTF; cdr3_nt: TGTGCCGCAGCCTTAGACACCAACTATGGCTACACCTTC
j_call: TRBJ1-2; cdr3_length: 13; clone_size: NA; v_call: TRBV6-1; d_call: NA; cdr3_aa: CASSENNRYGYTF; cdr3_nt: TGTGCCAGCAGTGAGAACAACCGCTATGGCTACACCTTC
j_call: TRBJ2-4; cdr3_length: 17; clone_size: NA; v_call: TRBV7-3; d_call: NA; cdr3_aa: CASSSYRSPTAKNIQYF; cdr3_nt: TGTGCCAGCAGTTCTTACAGGAGTCCTACCGCCAAAAACATTCAGTACTTC
j_call: TRBJ1-5; cdr3_length: 14; clone_size: NA; v_call: TRBV1; d_call: NA; cdr3_aa: CTSSQGQRRQPQHF; cdr3_nt: TGCACCAGCAGCCAAGGACAAAGGAGGCAGCCCCAGCATTTT
j_call: TRBJ2-3; cdr3_length: 15; clone_size: NA; v_call: TRBV6-1; d_call: TRBD1; cdr3_aa: CAGLGGQGSADTQYF; cdr3_nt: TGTGCCGGTCTTGGGGGACAGGGGTCCGCAGATACGCAGTATTTT
j_call: TRBJ2-2; cdr3_length: 18; clone_size: NA; v_call: TRBV11-2; d_call: TRBD2; cdr3_aa: CASSPGFRGGPGTGELFF; cdr3_nt: TGTGCCAGCAGCCCAGGTTTCCGCGGGGGGCCCGGGACCGGGGAGCTGTTTTTT
j_call: TRBJ1-3; cdr3_length: 17; clone_size: NA; v_call: TRBV6-1; d_call: NA; cdr3_aa: CASSEALQVLIGNTIYF; cdr3_nt: TGTGCCAGCAGTGAAGCATTACAGGTTCTTATTGGAAACACCATATATTTT
j_call: TRBJ1-2; cdr3_length: 14; clone_size: few; v_call: TRBV6-5; d_call: NA; cdr3_aa: CASSYSPQGPGYTF; cdr3_nt: TGTGCCAGCAGTTACTCTCCACAGGGCCCTGGCTACACCTTC
j_call: TRBJ1-3; cdr3_length: 14; clone_size: NA; v_call: TRBV7-8; d_call: NA; cdr3_aa: CASSTQVSGNTIYF; cdr3_nt: TGTGCCAGCAGCACACAGGTTTCTGGAAACACCATATATTTT
j_call: TRBJ2-4; cdr3_length: 13; clone_size: NA; v_call: TRBV4-3; d_call: NA; cdr3_aa: CASSQEMSSIQYF; cdr3_nt: TGCGCCAGTAGCCAAGAGATGAGTAGCATTCAGTACTTC
j_call: TRBJ2-1; cdr3_length: 13; clone_size: NA; v_call: TRBV7-2; d_call: NA; cdr3_aa: CASSLEAGNEQFF; cdr3_nt: TGTGCCAGCAGCTTAGAGGCAGGTAATGAGCAGTTCTTC
j_call: TRBJ2-1; cdr3_length: 19; clone_size: few; v_call: TRBV7-3; d_call: TRBD2; cdr3_aa: CASSPKGLAGGPDAHEQFF; cdr3_nt: TGTGCCAGCAGCCCTAAGGGGCTAGCGGGGGGGCCAGACGCCCATGAGCAGTTCTTC
j_call: TRBJ2-5; cdr3_length: 14; clone_size: few; v_call: TRBV7-2; d_call: NA; cdr3_aa: CASSPKWEIETQYF; cdr3_nt: TGTGCCAGCAGCCCAAAGTGGGAGATCGAGACCCAGTACTTC
j_call: TRBJ2-1; cdr3_length: 12; clone_size: NA; v_call: TRBV28; d_call: NA; cdr3_aa: CASRSAGERQFF; cdr3_nt: TGTGCCAGCAGATCCGCAGGGGAACGGCAGTTCTTC
j_call: TRBJ2-7; cdr3_length: 14; clone_size: NA; v_call: TRBV7-8; d_call: NA; cdr3_aa: CASSSSVPSYEQYF; cdr3_nt: TGTGCCAGCAGCTCGTCTGTCCCCTCCTACGAGCAGTACTTC
j_call: TRBJ1-4; cdr3_length: 16; clone_size: few; v_call: TRBV11-2; d_call: NA; cdr3_aa: CASSLAQGGTNEKLFF; cdr3_nt: TGTGCCAGCAGCTTAGCCCAGGGTGGCACTAATGAAAAACTGTTTTTT
j_call: TRBJ2-1; cdr3_length: 15; clone_size: NA; v_call: TRBV5-1; d_call: NA; cdr3_aa: CASSYRDFSYNEQFF; cdr3_nt: TGCGCCAGCAGTTATAGGGACTTCTCCTACAATGAGCAGTTCTTC
j_call: TRBJ1-6; cdr3_length: 14; clone_size: NA; v_call: TRBV5-6; d_call: TRBD1; cdr3_aa: CASLQGENNSPLHF; cdr3_nt: TGTGCCAGTCTACAGGGGGAAAACAATTCACCCCTCCACTTT
j_call: TRBJ2-7; cdr3_length: 15; clone_size: NA; v_call: TRBV5-1; d_call: TRBD1; cdr3_aa: CASSGPGQTSYEQYF; cdr3_nt: TGCGCCAGCAGCGGACCGGGACAGACCTCCTACGAGCAGTACTTC
j_call: TRBJ1-5; cdr3_length: 13; clone_size: NA; v_call: TRBV28; d_call: NA; cdr3_aa: CASSFMVGQPQHF; cdr3_nt: TGTGCCAGCAGTTTTATGGTGGGCCAGCCCCAGCATTTT
j_call: TRBJ2-7; cdr3_length: 14; clone_size: NA; v_call: TRBV6-5; d_call: NA; cdr3_aa: CASRADGSSYEQYF; cdr3_nt: TGTGCCAGCAGAGCGGACGGGTCCTCCTACGAGCAGTACTTC
j_call: TRBJ2-3; cdr3_length: 15; clone_size: few; v_call: TRBV2; d_call: TRBD2; cdr3_aa: CASGLAGGPTDTQYF; cdr3_nt: TGTGCCAGCGGACTAGCGGGAGGACCCACAGATACGCAGTATTTT
j_call: TRBJ1-2; cdr3_length: 18; clone_size: NA; v_call: TRBV4-1; d_call: TRBD1; cdr3_aa: CASSQVGARGHLDYGYTF; cdr3_nt: TGCGCCAGCAGCCAAGTGGGGGCCAGGGGGCATTTGGACTATGGCTACACCTTC
j_call: TRBJ1-2; cdr3_length: 14; clone_size: NA; v_call: TRBV7-2; d_call: NA; cdr3_aa: CASSAQGLNYGYTF; cdr3_nt: TGTGCCAGCAGCGCCCAGGGTCTCAACTATGGCTACACCTTC
j_call: TRBJ2-3; cdr3_length: 14; clone_size: NA; v_call: TRBV7-3; d_call: TRBD2; cdr3_aa: CASSTAGGSDTQYF; cdr3_nt: TGTGCCAGCAGCACAGCGGGGGGATCTGATACGCAGTATTTT
j_call: TRBJ2-2; cdr3_length: 15; clone_size: NA; v_call: TRBV5-4; d_call: NA; cdr3_aa: CASSSSFSNTGELFF; cdr3_nt: TGTGCCAGCAGCTCCTCGTTTTCGAACACCGGGGAGCTGTTTTTT
j_call: TRBJ1-2; cdr3_length: 14; clone_size: NA; v_call: TRBV19; d_call: NA; cdr3_aa: CASSKQGDGYGYTF; cdr3_nt: TGTGCCAGTAGTAAACAGGGAGACGGCTATGGCTACACCTTC
j_call: TRBJ2-1; cdr3_length: 18; clone_size: NA; v_call: TRBV7-2; d_call: TRBD2; cdr3_aa: CASSSLRGSGSSYNEQFF; cdr3_nt: TGTGCCAGCAGCTCCTTAAGGGGCAGCGGGAGCTCCTACAATGAGCAGTTCTTC
j_call: TRBJ1-1; cdr3_length: 16; clone_size: NA; v_call: TRBV4-1; d_call: TRBD1; cdr3_aa: CASSPTLGQANTEAFF; cdr3_nt: TGCGCCAGCAGCCCCACCCTGGGACAGGCGAACACTGAAGCTTTCTTT